A selection of T cell receptor beta chains follows, all from one sample in a study of cytomegalovirus exposure and HLA in healthy donors. Clones were read by immunoSEQ multiplex PCR, and TCRdb kept only the in-frame ones, dropping some. The data contain over 100,000 clones, just under 70% of them seen just once; the ten biggest clones take up around 8.2%. The specimen was PBMCs. The source of these receptors is a man younger than 40 in good health and CMV-seropositive. Both conserved end residues are part of each CDR3. Each record gives: J gene, V gene, D gene, CDR3 length, clone size, CDR3 protein, CDR3 DNA. The D gene is left open where the match is weak. Clone size is stated in some rows and not others, as once, few, many or a class when expanded.

>TRBJ2-1|TRBV5-1|TRBD2|16|.
CASSLRAGGPYNEQFF
TGCGCCAGCAGCTTGAGGGCGGGGGGACCCTACAATGAGCAGTTCTTC
>TRBJ2-3|TRBV9|.|12|.
CASSSLADTQYF
TGTGCCAGCAGCTCACTAGCAGATACGCAGTATTTT
>TRBJ2-2|TRBV12-5|TRBD2|21|few
CASGLVMGLPGLAVNTGELFF
TGTGCTAGTGGTTTGGTAATGGGCCTCCCGGGACTAGCGGTAAACACCGGGGAGCTGTTTTTT
>TRBJ1-6|TRBV19|TRBD1|14|few
CASSYRGNNSPLHF
TGTGCCAGTAGTTACAGGGGCAATAATTCACCCCTCCACTTT
>TRBJ1-2|TRBV7-2|.|13|.
CASSFPLNYGYTF
TGTGCCAGCAGCTTTCCCCTTAACTATGGCTACACCTTC
>TRBJ1-3|TRBV28|TRBD1|14|.
CASSLGTGADTIYF
TGTGCCAGCAGTTTAGGGACAGGGGCGGACACCATATATTTT
>TRBJ2-1|TRBV7-9|.|16|.
CASSLSWREKWNEQFF
TGTGCCAGCAGCTTATCGTGGCGGGAAAAGTGGAATGAGCAGTTCTTC
>TRBJ1-5|TRBV27|.|15|.
CASSLSSRRGQPQHF
TGTGCCAGCAGTTTATCGTCTCGGAGGGGCCAGCCCCAGCATTTT
>TRBJ1-1|TRBV19|.|13|once
CASSSRRLGEAFF
TGTGCCAGTAGTTCCCGCAGACTGGGTGAAGCTTTCTTT
>TRBJ2-7|TRBV5-6|.|13|.
CASSLVWGDEQYF
TGTGCCAGCAGCTTGGTCTGGGGGGACGAGCAGTACTTC
>TRBJ2-1|TRBV7-3|TRBD1|15|.
CASSLNGQGNNEQFF
TGTGCCAGCAGCCTCAACGGACAGGGTAACAATGAGCAGTTCTTC
>TRBJ1-1|TRBV11-3|.|16|few
CASSLGVARGLTEAFF
TGTGCCAGCAGCTTAGGGGTAGCCAGGGGTCTCACTGAAGCTTTCTTT
>TRBJ1-2|TRBV18|TRBD1|16|.
CASSRGSSLDNYGYTF
TGTGCCAGCTCCAGGGGGTCCTCCCTTGATAACTATGGCTACACCTTC
>TRBJ2-3|TRBV4-1|TRBD1|17|.
CASSLMGQVRGTDTQYF
TGCGCCAGCAGCCTCATGGGACAGGTCCGCGGCACAGATACGCAGTATTTT
>TRBJ1-2|TRBV30|TRBD1|15|.
CAWNRQGMVNYGYTF
TGTGCCTGGAATCGACAGGGGATGGTTAACTATGGCTACACCTTC
>TRBJ2-3|TRBV10-3|TRBD2|18|.
CAIPCSGSYASTMNTQYF
TGTGCCATCCCATGTAGCGGGAGTTACGCCTCAACGATGAATACGCAGTATTTT
>TRBJ1-5|TRBV7-6|.|14|.
CASSLQGWNQPQHF
TGTGCCAGCAGCTTACAGGGTTGGAATCAGCCCCAGCATTTT
>TRBJ1-2|TRBV10-3|.|14|.
CAISDGGRNYGYTF
TGTGCCATCAGTGACGGCGGTCGGAACTATGGCTACACCTTC
>TRBJ1-3|TRBV7-2|.|15|.
CASSFGKGTGNTIYF
TGTGCCAGCAGCTTTGGGAAGGGGACTGGAAACACCATATATTTT
>TRBJ2-1|TRBV11-3|.|13|.
CASSFRRVNEQFF
TGTGCCAGCAGCTTTCGCAGGGTGAATGAGCAGTTCTTC
>TRBJ2-7|TRBV7-2|TRBD1|14|.
CASSHRGKSYEQYF
TGTGCCAGCAGCCACAGGGGGAAGTCCTACGAGCAGTACTTC
>TRBJ1-1|TRBV5-1|TRBD1|17|.
CASSFSGGGLSNTEAFF
TGCGCCAGCAGCTTTTCAGGGGGCGGCCTGTCGAACACTGAAGCTTTCTTT
>TRBJ1-2|TRBV28|.|17|.
CASSSTVTYLGSYGYTF
TGTGCCAGCAGTTCGACAGTGACTTACCTTGGATCATATGGCTACACCTTC
>TRBJ2-5|TRBV28|.|12|.
CASSLLRKTQYF
TGTGCCAGCAGTTTACTGAGGAAGACCCAGTACTTC
>TRBJ2-5|TRBV28|TRBD2|14|.
CASIKGGGAKTQYF
TGTGCCAGCATTAAGGGCGGGGGGGCCAAGACCCAGTACTTC
>TRBJ1-2|TRBV19|TRBD1|14|.
CASSISDRGRGYTF
TGTGCCAGTAGTATTTCCGACAGGGGCAGAGGCTACACCTTC
>TRBJ2-7|TRBV6-5|.|14|once
CASSYSIRGYEQYF
TGTGCCAGCAGTTACTCGATTCGCGGTTACGAGCAGTACTTC
>TRBJ1-4|TRBV5-5|TRBD1|16|few
CASSLPGTGSNEKLFF
TGTGCCAGCAGCTTGCCAGGGACAGGGTCGAATGAAAAACTGTTTTTT
>TRBJ2-2|TRBV5-1|TRBD2|16|once
CASSLEVAGGTGELFF
TGCGCCAGCAGCTTGGAGGTAGCGGGGGGTACCGGGGAGCTGTTTTTT
>TRBJ1-1|TRBV19|.|15|.
CASSIVQGRNTEAFF
TGTGCCAGTAGTATTGTACAGGGCAGGAACACTGAAGCTTTCTTT
>TRBJ2-1|TRBV19|TRBD2|17|.
CASSIQRGGYYNEKQFF
TGTGCCAGTAGTATACAGCGGGGGGGTTACTACAATGAGAAGCAGTTCTTC
>TRBJ1-5|TRBV5-5|TRBD1|12|.
CASSRDRDPQHF
TGTGCCAGCAGCCGGGACAGGGATCCCCAGCATTTT
>TRBJ1-1|TRBV7-9|.|12|.
CASSPLTAEAFF
TGTGCCAGCAGCCCCCTCACTGCTGAAGCTTTCTTT
>TRBJ2-1|TRBV4-1|TRBD2|16|.
CASSYPPSGGDNEQFF
TGCGCCAGCAGCTATCCCCCCAGCGGGGGGGACAATGAGCAGTTCTTC
>TRBJ2-5|TRBV9|.|14|.
CASSVEQSQETQYF
TGTGCCAGCAGCGTAGAACAGTCCCAAGAGACCCAGTACTTC
>TRBJ2-5|TRBV6-5|TRBD1|15|.
CASRSGTGDQETQYF
TGTGCCAGCAGATCCGGGACAGGGGACCAAGAGACCCAGTACTTC
>TRBJ1-5|TRBV7-6|.|15|few
CASSLRDTTDQPQHF
TGTGCCAGCAGCTTACGGGACACAACCGATCAGCCCCAGCATTTT
>TRBJ1-5|TRBV4-1|TRBD1|17|few
CASSLAGTDNSNQPQHF
TGCGCCAGCAGCCTCGCTGGGACAGACAATAGCAATCAGCCCCAGCATTTT
>TRBJ2-2|TRBV19|.|15|.
CASRRGTGGPGELFF
TGTGCCAGTAGGAGGGGGACCGGGGGGCCCGGGGAGCTGTTTTTT
>TRBJ1-2|TRBV9|TRBD1|15|few
CASSPRTGANYGYTF
TGTGCCAGCAGCCCTCGGACAGGGGCGAACTATGGCTACACCTTC
>TRBJ1-2|TRBV18|TRBD1|16|.
CASSPGTGTIPYGYTF
TGTGCCAGCTCACCCGGGACAGGGACAATACCCTATGGCTACACCTTC
>TRBJ1-2|TRBV25-1|.|17|.
CASSESGIRGSNYGYTF
TGTGCCAGCAGTGAATCGGGCATCAGGGGCTCTAACTATGGCTACACCTTC
>TRBJ2-1|TRBV7-9|.|12|few
CASSLFQNEQFF
TGTGCCAGCAGCTTGTTCCAGAATGAGCAGTTCTTC
>TRBJ2-7|TRBV5-1|TRBD2|17|.
CASSLDRRGALLYEQYF
TGCGCCAGCAGCTTGGACCGGCGGGGGGCCCTCCTGTACGAGCAGTACTTC
>TRBJ1-2|TRBV4-2|TRBD1|18|once
CASSQVLTGGAGNYGYTF
TGTGCCAGCAGCCAAGTGTTGACAGGGGGCGCGGGTAACTATGGCTACACCTTC
>TRBJ1-1|TRBV11-3|.|14|few
CASSPQQGLTEAFF
TGTGCCAGCAGCCCTCAGCAGGGGTTGACTGAAGCTTTCTTT
>TRBJ2-5|TRBV11-3|.|12|.
CASRAGGTTQYF
TGTGCCAGCAGGGCCGGGGGGACAACCCAGTACTTC
>TRBJ1-1|TRBV5-4|.|16|few
CASSLGSPQGIRPAFF
TGTGCCAGCAGCTTGGGATCCCCACAGGGAATAAGGCCAGCTTTCTTT
>TRBJ2-1|TRBV30|TRBD2|14|.
CAWSESGGAIEQFF
TGTGCCTGGAGTGAATCCGGGGGGGCGATTGAGCAGTTCTTC
>TRBJ1-6|TRBV5-4|.|17|.
CASSLDRSRGYNSPLHF
TGTGCCAGCAGCCTGGACCGATCCAGGGGATATAATTCACCCCTCCACTTT
>TRBJ1-6|TRBV6-1|TRBD1|15|.
CASSGGDRGHSPLHF
TGTGCCAGCAGTGGAGGTGACAGGGGGCATTCACCCCTCCACTTT
>TRBJ2-5|TRBV28|.|14|.
CASSRPDIQETQYF
TGTGCCAGCAGCCGACCGGACATCCAAGAGACCCAGTACTTC